This T cell receptor (beta chain) was sequenced during a study of vaccination effects on CD4 cells after COVID-19. Across the whole study: Either the mRNA-1273 or the BNT162b2 vaccine was given to participants as two doses. Study observations and caveats: Convalescent patients in the study were few, and early post-infection timepoints were absent.

The protocol was immunoSEQ multiplex PCR, while the TCRdb copy is restricted to in-frame clones and leaves out a portion. The sample consists of 50,000 to 60,000 clones, under 75% of them appearing once. Trimming took 6 bases from V and 5 from J; bases not matched to a gene: 0. This CDR3 is built from 12 residues. Looked up from germline, CDR1 is MNHEY and CDR2 is SVGAGI. Details on this clone: Its target is unknown.

With the ViraFEST assay, the study expanded antigen-specific CD4+ T cells using viral peptide pools, then sequenced them. Researchers isolated CD4+ T cells once roughly nine days of culture had elapsed. The vaccine recipients had no prior SARS-CoV-2 infection, with negative nucleocapsid antibodies. They grew approximately 2.1 million PBMC in each well, adding 9.5 to 10 IU/ml IL-2 and 8 to 10 ug/ml peptides. The chain has TRBV6-5 and TRBJ1-5; 8 bases align to TRBD1. This sequence originates from a human donor who received a COVID-19 vaccine. The source was CD4+ T cells from PBMCs cultured with SARS-CoV-2 spike peptides, collected before COVID-19 vaccination. The CDR3 DNA sequence: TGTGCCAGCAGGACAGGGGATCAGCCCCAGCATTTT. This translates into CASRTGDQPQHF.